This entry concerns a single T cell receptor (beta chain). Its antigen remains unidentified. Per-base quality was not reported, and no clone a single base away is much larger than it. High-throughput TCR beta sequencing profiled peripheral blood CD8+ and CD4+ T cells from healthy donors, Susac syndrome patients and multiple sclerosis patients. Treatment-naive patients with stable or active relapsing-remitting disease fulfilling revised McDonald criteria were used as multiple sclerosis controls. CD8+ TEMRA cells were enriched by FACS, while bulk CD8+ and CD4+ T cells were purified by magnetic negative isolation. Blood was collected in EDTA tubes and processed within 24 hours, with PBMCs isolated through density gradient centrifugation. PBMCs intended for TCR sequencing were cryopreserved in liquid nitrogen and were subsequently thawed in a 37 degrees C water bath. Purity of sorted or isolated CD4+, CD8+ and CD8+ TEMRA cells was at least 90%.

Looking up the germline V gene yields CDR1 KGHDR and CDR2 SFDVKD. From V the trimming removes 5 bases and from J it removes 2 bases, while the gene matches leave 11 bases of the junction unaccounted for. From the cysteine through the phenylalanine, the CDR3 covers 17 amino acids. The sequence is cut down to CDR3 DNA, 51 bases in frame from base 1. The entry originates in a study of CD8 T cells in Susac syndrome (dated by TCRdb to between 2017 and 2020). Broadly, across the study: The study used repertoire sequencing to test whether antigen drove CD8+ T cell activation and differentiation in Susac syndrome. Broader findings and caveats from the paper: The number of individuals in the TCR sequencing and HLA analysis was recognized as being relatively small.

RNA was extracted with the RNeasy kit and 0.5 to 1 ug was reverse transcribed using random hexamers. The immunoSEQ multiplex PCR assay, which covers 54 Vbeta and 13 Jbeta segments, was used to amplify TCR beta CDR3 regions. To correct PCR amplification bias, a synthetic template baseline was used for both primer optimization and computational correction. In the original analysis: Reads were annotated to V, D and J genes per IMGT and analyzed with immunoSEQ Analyzer, keeping only productive sequences. To calculate clonality, Shannon entropy was normalized by log2 of the number of productive unique sequences and then subtracted from one. For each patient and control, public and private clones were evaluated within the 100 most prevalent clones. Clones were defined as Susac-specific if absent from the healthy and MS cohorts, from 900 to 1,200 published viral clones and from other ImmuneACCESS disease sequences. TCRdb applied fastp at Q25 and MiXCR to the public reads, then kept only in-frame beta chains. Merged by CDR3 protein, the rows form single entries marked with the most common genes and DNA. TCRdb assigned the V and J calls; the authors' analysis was not used. Counted in this sample were around 230,000 distinct CDR3 sequences; about 95% of them appeared once. Of the sample, 0.08% to 0.095% is held by the ten largest clones.

This TCR came from a human donor with multiple sclerosis. Sequencing was done on a sample of CD4+ T cells from PBMCs. Recombination joined TRBV24-1 with TRBJ2-1; the junction holds 7 bases that match TRBD1. The CDR3 region: CATSGPGTAAAYNEQFF. The DNA sequence follows: TGTGCCACCAGTGGACCGGGGACAGCGGCTGCCTACAATGAGCAGTTCTTC.